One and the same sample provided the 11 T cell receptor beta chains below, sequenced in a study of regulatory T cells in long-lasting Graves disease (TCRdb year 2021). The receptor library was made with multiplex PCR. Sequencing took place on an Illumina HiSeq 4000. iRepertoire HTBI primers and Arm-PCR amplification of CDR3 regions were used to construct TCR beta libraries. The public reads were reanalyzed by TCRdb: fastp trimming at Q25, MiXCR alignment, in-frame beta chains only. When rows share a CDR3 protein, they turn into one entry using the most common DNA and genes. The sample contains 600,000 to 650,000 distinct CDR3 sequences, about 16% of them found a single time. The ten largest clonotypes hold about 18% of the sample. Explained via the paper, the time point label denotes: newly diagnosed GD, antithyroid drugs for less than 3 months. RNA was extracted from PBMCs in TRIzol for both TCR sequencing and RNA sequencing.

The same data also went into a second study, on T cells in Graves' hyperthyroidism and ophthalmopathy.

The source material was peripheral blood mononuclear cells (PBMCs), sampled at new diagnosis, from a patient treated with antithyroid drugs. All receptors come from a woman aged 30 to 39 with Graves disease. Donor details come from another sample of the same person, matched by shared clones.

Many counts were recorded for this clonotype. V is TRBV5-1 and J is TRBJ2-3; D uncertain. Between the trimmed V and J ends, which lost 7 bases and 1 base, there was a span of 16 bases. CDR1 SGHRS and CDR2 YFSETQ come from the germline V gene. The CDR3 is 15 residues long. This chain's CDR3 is CASLEFAGGTDTQYF. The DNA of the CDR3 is TGCGCCAGCCTAGAATTCGCTGGTGGCACAGATACGCAGTATTTT.

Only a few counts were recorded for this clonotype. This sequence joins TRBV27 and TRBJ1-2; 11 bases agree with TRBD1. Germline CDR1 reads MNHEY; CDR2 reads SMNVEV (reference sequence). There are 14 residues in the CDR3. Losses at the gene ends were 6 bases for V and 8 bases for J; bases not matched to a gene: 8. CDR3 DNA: TGTGCCAGCAGAGGACAGGGGGCGACTCACGGCTACACCTTC. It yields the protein CASRGQGATHGYTF.

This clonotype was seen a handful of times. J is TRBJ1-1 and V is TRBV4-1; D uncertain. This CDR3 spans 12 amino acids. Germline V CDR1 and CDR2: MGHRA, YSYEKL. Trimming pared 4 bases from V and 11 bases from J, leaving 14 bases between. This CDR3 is CASSPPVGDAFF. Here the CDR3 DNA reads TGCGCCAGCAGCCCCCCCGTCGGAGATGCTTTCTTT.

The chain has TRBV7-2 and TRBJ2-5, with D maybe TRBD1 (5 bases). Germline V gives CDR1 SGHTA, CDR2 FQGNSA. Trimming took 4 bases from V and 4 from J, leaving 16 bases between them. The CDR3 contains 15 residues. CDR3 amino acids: CASSSPQGMGETQYF. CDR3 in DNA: TGTGCCAGCAGCTCCCCCCAGGGTATGGGAGAGACCCAGTACTTC.

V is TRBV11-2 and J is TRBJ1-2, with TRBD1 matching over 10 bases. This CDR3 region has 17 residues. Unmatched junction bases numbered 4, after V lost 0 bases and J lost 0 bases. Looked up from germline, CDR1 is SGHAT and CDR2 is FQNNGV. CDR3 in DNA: TGTGCCAGCAGCTTAGAGGGCGGACAGGGGGCTAACTATGGCTACACCTTC. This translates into CASSLEGGQGANYGYTF.

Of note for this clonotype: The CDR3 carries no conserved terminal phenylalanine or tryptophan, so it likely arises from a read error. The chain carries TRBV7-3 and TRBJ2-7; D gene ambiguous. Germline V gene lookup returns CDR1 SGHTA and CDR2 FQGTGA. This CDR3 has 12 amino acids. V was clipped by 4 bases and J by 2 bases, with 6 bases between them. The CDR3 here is CASSSGPYEQYL. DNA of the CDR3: TGTGCCAGCAGCTCCGGTCCCTACGAGCAGTACCTC.

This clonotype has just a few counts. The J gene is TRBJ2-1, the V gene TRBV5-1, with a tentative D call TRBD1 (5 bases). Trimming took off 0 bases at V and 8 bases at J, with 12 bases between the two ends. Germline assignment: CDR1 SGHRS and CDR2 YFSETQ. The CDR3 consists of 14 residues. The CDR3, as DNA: TGCGCCAGCAGCTTGGCAGGGTACGGCGATGAGCAGTTCTTC. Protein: CASSLAGYGDEQFF.

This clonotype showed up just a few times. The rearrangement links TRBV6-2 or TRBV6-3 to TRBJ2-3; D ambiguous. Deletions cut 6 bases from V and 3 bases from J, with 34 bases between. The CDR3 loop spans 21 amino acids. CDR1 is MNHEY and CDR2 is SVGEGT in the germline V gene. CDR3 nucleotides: TGTGCCAGCAGAACCCCAGAGAGAGCGCGGATTTGGCTGAAAGAGACAGATACGCAGTATTTT. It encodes CASRTPERARIWLKETDTQYF.

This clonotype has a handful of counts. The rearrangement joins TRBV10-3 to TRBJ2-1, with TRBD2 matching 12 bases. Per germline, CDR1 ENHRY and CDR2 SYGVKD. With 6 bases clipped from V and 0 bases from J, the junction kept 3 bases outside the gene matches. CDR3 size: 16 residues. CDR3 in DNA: TGTGCCATCAGAGCTAGCGGGGGGGACTCCTACAATGAGCAGTTCTTC. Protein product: CAIRASGGDSYNEQFF.

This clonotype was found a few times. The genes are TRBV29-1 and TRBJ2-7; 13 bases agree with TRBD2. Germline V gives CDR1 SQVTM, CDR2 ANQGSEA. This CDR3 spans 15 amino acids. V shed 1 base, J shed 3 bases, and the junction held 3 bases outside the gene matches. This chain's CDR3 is CSVEGTSGSFYEQYF. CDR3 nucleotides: TGCAGCGTTGAAGGGACTAGCGGGAGTTTCTACGAGCAGTACTTC.

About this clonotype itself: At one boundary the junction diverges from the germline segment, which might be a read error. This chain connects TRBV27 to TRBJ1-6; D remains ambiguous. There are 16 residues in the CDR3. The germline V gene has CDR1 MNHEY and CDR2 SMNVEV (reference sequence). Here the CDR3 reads CASSLTQLLADSPPHF. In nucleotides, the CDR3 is TGTGCCAGCAGTTTGACCCAACTTCTAGCCGATTCACCCCCCCACTTT.